Listed below are T cell receptor beta chains from one sample, sequenced in a study of blood T cell repertoires in COVID-19. The data were produced by immunoSEQ multiplex PCR, yet TCRdb's version contains in-frame clones alone and is incomplete. The sample lists about 58,000 clones; over 75% were seen once. Sequences were obtained from peripheral blood. The receptors were gathered from a man aged 40-49 years with active COVID-19. Each CDR3 is given with its conserved first and last residue. A D gene is named only where the DNA matches it firmly. The size field is filled for only some rows; it gives once, few, many or a size class.

V: TRBV5-1; D: TRBD1; size: few; J: TRBJ1-6; DNA: TGCGCCAGCAGCTTGGCCAGCAAAAGGACAGGGAGCAACTCACCCCTCCACTTT; CDR3: CASSLASKRTGSNSPLHF
V: TRBV9; D: TRBD1; size: NA; J: TRBJ1-1; DNA: TGTGCCAGCAGCGTCGGACAGGGCACTGAAGCTTTCTTT; CDR3: CASSVGQGTEAFF
V: TRBV10-2; D: TRBD1; size: NA; J: TRBJ2-7; DNA: TGCGCCAGCAGTGAGTCTCACAGGGGGACCTACGAGCAGTACTTC; CDR3: CASSESHRGTYEQYF
V: TRBV3-1/TRBV3-2; D: TRBD2; size: NA; J: TRBJ2-5; DNA: TGTGCCAGCAGCCAAGGTGCCCCCCCAAGCGGGAGGATCCAAGAGACCCAGTACTTC; CDR3: CASSQGAPPSGRIQETQYF
V: TRBV28; D: TRBD1; size: NA; J: TRBJ2-3; DNA: TGTGCCAGCAGTTTTTCCGGACAGGGTCTCACAGATACGCAGTATTTT; CDR3: CASSFSGQGLTDTQYF
V: TRBV6-2/TRBV6-3; D: TRBD1; size: NA; J: TRBJ2-7; DNA: TGTGCCAGCAGTTTTCGGACAGGGAATATTGTTATCTACGAGCAGTACTTC; CDR3: CASSFRTGNIVIYEQYF
V: TRBV7-9; D: NA; size: NA; J: TRBJ2-1; DNA: TGTGCCAGCAGCCGTAGAGGGGGCTCCTACAATGAGCAGTTCTTC; CDR3: CASSRRGGSYNEQFF
V: TRBV12-5; D: NA; size: NA; J: TRBJ2-1; DNA: TGTGCTAGTGGTTTGTATGAGTATGAGCAGTTCTTC; CDR3: CASGLYEYEQFF
V: TRBV30; D: NA; size: NA; J: TRBJ1-3; DNA: TGTGCCTGGAGTGTACTCAAGGGGTTCTCTGGAAACACCATATATTTT; CDR3: CAWSVLKGFSGNTIYF
V: TRBV7-9; D: TRBD1; size: NA; J: TRBJ2-7; DNA: TGTGCCAGCAGCTCCGGGACAGGGGGCTACGAGCAGTACTTC; CDR3: CASSSGTGGYEQYF
V: TRBV27; D: TRBD2; size: NA; J: TRBJ2-5; DNA: TGTGCCAGCAGTTTATGGGCTAGCGGGTACCAAGAGACCCAGTACTTC; CDR3: CASSLWASGYQETQYF
V: TRBV19; D: TRBD1; size: NA; J: TRBJ1-5; DNA: TGTGCCAGTAGGGGACAGGGGTCAAAGCCCCAGCATTTT; CDR3: CASRGQGSKPQHF
V: TRBV19; D: TRBD2; size: NA; J: TRBJ2-2; DNA: TGTGCCAGTACGGGGGGGAGCGTGCGGGAGCTGTTTTTT; CDR3: CASTGGSVRELFF
V: TRBV13; D: TRBD2; size: NA; J: TRBJ2-7; DNA: TGTGCCAGCAGCTTAGTGACTAGCGGGAGTAGGTACGAGCAGTACTTC; CDR3: CASSLVTSGSRYEQYF
V: TRBV7-9; D: NA; size: NA; J: TRBJ2-3; DNA: TGTGCCAGCAGCTTCACAGGGTTGGGGAACTCACGTGATACGCAGTATTTT; CDR3: CASSFTGLGNSRDTQYF
V: TRBV19; D: TRBD1; size: NA; J: TRBJ1-5; DNA: TGTGCCACCTCCCAGGGACAGGGGAATCAGCCCCAGCATTTT; CDR3: CATSQGQGNQPQHF
V: TRBV9; D: TRBD1; size: NA; J: TRBJ1-4; DNA: TGTGCCAGCAGCGCAACTCCCCAGGGGGCGAATGAAAAACTGTTTTTT; CDR3: CASSATPQGANEKLFF
V: TRBV11-3; D: TRBD1; size: NA; J: TRBJ2-1; DNA: TGTGCCAGCAGCCGACGACAGGGAAACTCCTACAATGAGCAGTTCTTC; CDR3: CASSRRQGNSYNEQFF
V: TRBV24-1; D: TRBD2; size: NA; J: TRBJ2-2; DNA: TGTGCAACTCGACTAGCGGGAGGGTCCGGGGAGCTGTTTTTT; CDR3: CATRLAGGSGELFF
V: TRBV29-1; D: TRBD1; size: NA; J: TRBJ1-1; DNA: TGCAGCGTCCTTACAGGGGGCACTGAAGCTTTCTTT; CDR3: CSVLTGGTEAFF
V: TRBV3-1/TRBV3-2; D: TRBD1; size: once; J: TRBJ2-7; DNA: TGTGCCAGCAGCGATCCGGGACAGGGGGCCGAGCAGTACTTC; CDR3: CASSDPGQGAEQYF
V: TRBV7-8; D: NA; size: NA; J: TRBJ2-7; DNA: TGTGCCAGCAGCTTAGTTGGTAGCCACCCTTCCGGCGAGCAGTACTTC; CDR3: CASSLVGSHPSGEQYF
V: TRBV7-9; D: TRBD1; size: NA; J: TRBJ1-2; DNA: TGTGCCAGCAGCTTTGGGACAGCGCCTTACTATGGCTACACCTTC; CDR3: CASSFGTAPYYGYTF
V: TRBV12-3/TRBV12-4; D: NA; size: NA; J: TRBJ2-1; DNA: TGTGCCAGCAGTGGGGAGGTGAATGAGCAGTTCTTC; CDR3: CASSGEVNEQFF
V: TRBV6-2/TRBV6-3; D: TRBD2; size: NA; J: TRBJ2-2; DNA: TGTGCCAGCAGCCTAGCGGGAGGGCCTTCCGGGGAGCTGTTTTTT; CDR3: CASSLAGGPSGELFF
V: TRBV4-2; D: NA; size: NA; J: TRBJ2-2; DNA: TGTGCCAGCAGCCAAGTGTTCGGAGACACCGGGGAGCTGTTTTTT; CDR3: CASSQVFGDTGELFF
V: TRBV3-1/TRBV3-2; D: TRBD2; size: NA; J: TRBJ2-7; DNA: TGTGCCAGCAGCCAAGAGGCGGGAGCCTCCTACGAGCAGTACTTC; CDR3: CASSQEAGASYEQYF
V: TRBV7-8; D: NA; size: few; J: TRBJ2-7; DNA: TGTGCCAGCAGCCCCCTCCAGGCGGGGCTAGGGGAGCAGTACTTC; CDR3: CASSPLQAGLGEQYF
V: TRBV3-1/TRBV3-2; D: TRBD2; size: NA; J: TRBJ2-7; DNA: TGTGCCAGCAGCCAGGGCGGGGGGCCCTACGAGCAGTACTTC; CDR3: CASSQGGGPYEQYF
V: TRBV2; D: TRBD2; size: NA; J: TRBJ2-7; DNA: TGTGCCAGCAGACGGACTAGCGGCTCCTACGAGCAGTACTTC; CDR3: CASRRTSGSYEQYF
V: TRBV11-3; D: TRBD1; size: NA; J: TRBJ2-1; DNA: TGTGCCAGCGGCGGACAGGGGGCTAATGAGCAGTTCTTC; CDR3: CASGGQGANEQFF
V: TRBV7-9; D: TRBD1; size: NA; J: TRBJ1-1; DNA: TGTGCCAGCAACTTGGAGGGGGCAGCTTTCTTT; CDR3: CASNLEGAAFF
V: TRBV28; D: NA; size: few; J: TRBJ1-2; DNA: TGTGCCAGCAGTTCCCCCCGGCGGGGGGAGGACTATGGCTACACCTTC; CDR3: CASSSPRRGEDYGYTF
V: TRBV6-5; D: TRBD1; size: NA; J: TRBJ1-2; DNA: TGTGCCAGCAGTCCACGCCGGACAGGGAACTATGGCTACACCTTC; CDR3: CASSPRRTGNYGYTF
V: TRBV5-1; D: NA; size: NA; J: TRBJ1-5; DNA: TGCGCCAGCAGTCCCGCGGCAGATCAGCCCCAGCATTTT; CDR3: CASSPAADQPQHF
V: TRBV7-9; D: NA; size: NA; J: TRBJ2-1; DNA: TGTGCCAGCAGCCTAATGGTAGCCTATGAGCAGTTCTTC; CDR3: CASSLMVAYEQFF
V: TRBV25-1; D: NA; size: NA; J: TRBJ2-7; DNA: TGTGCCAGCAGTGAAGTAGGACTAACTATCTACGAGCAGTACTTC; CDR3: CASSEVGLTIYEQYF
V: TRBV28; D: TRBD1; size: NA; J: TRBJ2-7; DNA: TGTGCCAGCAGTATCACCGGGACAGGGTCCTACGAGCAGTACTTC; CDR3: CASSITGTGSYEQYF
V: TRBV7-3; D: NA; size: NA; J: TRBJ1-1; DNA: TGTGCCAGCAGCCCGTCGCCTATGGGGGCGAGCACTAAAGCTTTCTTT; CDR3: CASSPSPMGASTKAFF
V: TRBV7-8; D: NA; size: NA; J: TRBJ1-2; DNA: TGTGCCAGCAGCCCCCGGGACAACGGCTACACCTTC; CDR3: CASSPRDNGYTF